This entry lists 17 T cell receptor beta chains sequenced from one sample in a study of identical twins. Via MiXCR, TCRdb re-called the 5' RACE reads, giving one row per CDR3 protein. The sample carries 400,000 to 650,000 distinct CDR3 sequences, 20% to 25% recorded once. These records were also assigned to another study, of T cells expressing NK-cell markers.

What was sequenced was CD4+ T cells sorted from blood. These receptors came from a woman aged 18-29 years in good health.

This clonotype was seen many times. The V gene is TRBV14, the J gene TRBJ1-6, with 8 bases matching TRBD1. The CDR3 extends over 17 amino acids. The trim removed 3 bases at V and 5 bases at J, leaving 9 bases unmatched. Looked up from germline, CDR1 is SGHDN and CDR2 is FVKESK. The CDR3 sequence is CASSHLAGTGDNSPLHF. Here the CDR3 DNA reads TGTGCCAGCAGCCACCTTGCCGGGACAGGCGATAATTCACCCCTCCACTTT.

This clonotype turned up a few times. The genes are TRBV11-2 and TRBJ2-5, with 11 nucleotides matching TRBD2. The CDR3 covers 18 residues. Per the germline V gene, CDR1 is SGHAT and CDR2 is FQNNGV. Trimming removed 4 bases from V and 5 bases from J; junction bases left unmatched: 15. Written as DNA, the CDR3 is TGTGCCAGCAGCTCCCCGCCCGGGACTAGCGGTCTGAAGGAGACCCAGTACTTC. Translating gives CASSSPPGTSGLKETQYF.

The chain combines TRBV14 with TRBJ2-7, with D unresolved. Trimming removed 0 bases at V and 6 bases at J, with 3 bases between. Germline CDR1 and CDR2: SGHDN and FVKESK. The CDR3 totals 11 residues. CDR3 bases: TGTGCCAGCAGCCAAGATACCGAGCAGTACTTC. Protein sequence: CASSQDTEQYF.

The chain uses TRBV3-1 and TRBJ2-7, with D perhaps being TRBD1 or TRBD2 (5 bases each). V gave up 6 bases and J gave up 2 bases, with 26 bases separating them. CDR1 LGHDT and CDR2 YNNKEL come from the germline V gene (reference sequence). CDR3 size: 18 residues. The CDR3 DNA follows: TGTGCCAGCAGTGCAACAGAGGGGCTTGGCAGGGCGGCCTACGAGCAGTACTTC. Its translation: CASSATEGLGRAAYEQYF.

The chain recombines TRBV5-5 with TRBJ1-1; D gene uncertain. The CDR3 runs 12 residues. V dropped 0 bases and J dropped 5 bases, with 5 bases sitting between them. The germline CDR1 and CDR2 sequences are SGHKS and YYEKEE (reference sequence). Here the CDR3 DNA reads TGTGCCAGCAGCTTGGTGTGGACTGAAGCTTTCTTT. As protein: CASSLVWTEAFF.

This clonotype has just a few counts. The V gene is TRBV15, the J gene TRBJ2-5; 10 bases agree with TRBD1. The germline V gene has CDR1 LNHNV and CDR2 YYDKDF (reference sequence). With 0 bases clipped from V and 2 bases from J, the junction kept 3 bases outside the gene matches. The CDR3 is 16 residues long. CDR3 amino acids: CATSRDLGQGQETQYF. The CDR3 bases are TGTGCCACCAGCAGAGATCTGGGACAGGGGCAAGAGACCCAGTACTTC.

CDR3 region: CASSSRDRSSGYNEQFF. DNA of the CDR3: TGTGCCAGCAGCTCTAGGGACCGCTCATCAGGATACAATGAGCAGTTCTTC. The chain uses TRBV11-2 and TRBJ2-1; D is perhaps TRBD1 or TRBD2 (5 bases each). Germline values: CDR1 SGHAT, CDR2 FQNNGV. With 4 bases removed from V and 4 bases from J, the gap between germline ends came to 20 bases. CDR3 length equals 17 residues.

This clonotype turned up a few times. The chain couples TRBV7-2 to TRBJ1-2; TRBD1 might be the D (5 bases). Germline values: CDR1 SGHTA, CDR2 FQGNSA. V was clipped by 2 bases and J by 5 bases, with 9 bases between them. This CDR3 has 13 amino acids. The CDR3 DNA reads as TGTGCCAGCAGCTTACCTCGACAGTATGGCTACACCTTC. Translated: CASSLPRQYGYTF.

This clonotype was counted only a few times. The V call is TRBV2, the J call TRBJ1-3; unclear D gene. The CDR3 is 12 residues long. CDR1 is SNHLY, CDR2 FYNNEI, per germline. Trimming removed 9 bases from V and 3 bases from J, with 9 bases in between. CDR3 in DNA: TGTGCCAGTTGGACGGATGGAAACACCATATATTTT. Amino acids: CASWTDGNTIYF.

The chain recombines TRBV18 with TRBJ2-1; 8 bases line up with TRBD1. CDR3 length: 17 residues. Trimming at V came to 6 bases and at J to 8 bases, leaving 18 bases not matched to a gene. Germline loops: CDR1 KGHSH, CDR2 LQKENI. CDR3 residues: CASSLDRVGPRGYEQFF. The CDR3 DNA sequence: TGTGCCAGCTCCTTGGACAGGGTGGGCCCCAGGGGCTATGAGCAGTTCTTC.

The CDR3 DNA sequence: TGTGCCAGCAGTTTCCGGGGGGAGGCAGATACGCAGTATTTT. Protein: CASSFRGEADTQYF. The V call is TRBV12-3 or TRBV12-4, the J call TRBJ2-3; 7 bases match TRBD2. CDR3 length: 14 amino acids. V dropped 3 bases and J dropped 4; count of bases not matched to a gene: 4.

This clonotype turned up a few times. This chain links TRBV29-1 with TRBJ2-2; TRBD1 matches 8 bases. With V trimmed by 8 bases and J by 2 bases, 7 bases remained unmatched. The CDR3 has 14 amino acids. Germline V gene lookup returns CDR1 SQVTM and CDR2 ANQGSEA. The CDR3 DNA reads TGCAGCTTCATGACAGGGGCAAACACCGGGGAGCTGTTTTTT. Its protein product is CSFMTGANTGELFF.

This chain uses TRBV9 with TRBJ2-2, with D possibly being TRBD2 (5 bases). The CDR3 is 16 residues long. V was trimmed by 6 bases and J by 0 bases, leaving 15 bases between them. The V gene's germline CDR1 is SGDLS and CDR2 YYNGEE. The CDR3 region is CASTHSGSPNTGELFF. CDR3 coding DNA: TGTGCCAGCACACACTCGGGGAGCCCGAACACCGGGGAGCTGTTTTTT. The full variable domain, rest sourced from reference TRBV9 and TRBJ2-2, is DSGVTQTPKHLITATGQRVTLRCSPRSGDLSVYWYQQSLDQGLQFLIQYYNGEERAKGNILERFSAQQFPDLHSELNLSSLELGDSALYFCASTHSGSPNTGELFFGEGSRLTVL.

This clonotype has just one count. The chain uses TRBV27 and TRBJ2-1; no reliable D call. Deletions cut 10 bases from V and 6 bases from J, with 16 bases between. CDR1 is MNHEY, CDR2 SMNVEV, per germline (reference sequence). The CDR3 has 13 amino acids. The CDR3 sequence: CAKAADGINEQFF. As DNA, the CDR3 is TGTGCCAAAGCAGCCGACGGCATCAATGAGCAGTTCTTC.

The chain joins TRBV3-1 to TRBJ2-7; D call uncertain. The CDR3 loop spans 12 amino acids. Germline CDR1 is LGHDT and CDR2 is YNNKEL (reference sequence). The V end lost 1 base, the J end lost 7 bases, and 8 bases lay between the germline ends. The CDR3 region has the DNA TGTGCCAGCAGCCAAGGCCGGTGGGAGCAGTACTTC. Translation: CASSQGRWEQYF.

This clonotype was seen only a few times. The gene calls are TRBV6-1 and TRBJ1-1, with D unclear. CDR3 size: 14 residues. From germline, CDR1 is MNHNS and CDR2 SASEGT. V lost 2 bases, J lost 1 base, and 8 bases lay in between. The CDR3 DNA reads as TGTGCCAGCAGTGAATCATGGCGGAACACTGAAGCTTTCTTT. Protein: CASSESWRNTEAFF.

This clonotype has just a few counts. The V gene is TRBV5-1, the J gene TRBJ2-7; the match to TRBD1 covers 7 bases. Germline V gives CDR1 SGHRS, CDR2 YFSETQ. V lost 2 bases to trimming and J lost 0 bases; unmatched junction nucleotides: 8. This CDR3 contains 16 residues. The CDR3 nucleotides read TGCGCCAGCAGCTTCCACGGACAGGCAAGCTCCTACGAGCAGTACTTC. It yields the protein CASSFHGQASSYEQYF. The full variable domain, completed using reference TRBV5-1 and TRBJ2-7, is KAGVTQTPRYLIKTRGQQVTLSCSPISGHRSVSWYQQTPGQGLQFLFEYFSETQRNKGNFPGRFSGRQFSNSRSEMNVSTLELGDSALYLCASSFHGQASSYEQYFGPGTRLTVT.